The 14 T cell receptor beta chains in this list originate from one sample, sequenced in a study of glioma-infiltrating T cells. Using RNA template, CDR3s of TCR alpha and beta were amplified with iRepertoire arm-PCR. TCRdb itself ran the multiplex PCR reads through MiXCR, one entry per CDR3 protein. The repertoire consists of 300,000 to 450,000 distinct CDR3 sequences, with about two fifths occurring once and the leading ten covering more than 10%. The sample comprised glioma tissue, nonneoplastic brain tissue, or PBMCs (not recorded which). The receptors were gathered from a human donor with low-grade glioma or glioblastoma, undergoing nonglioma brain surgery, or in good health (not recorded which).

This clonotype was recorded a few times. V and J are TRBV20-1 and TRBJ2-2; perhaps TRBD2 as D (6 bases). Trimming took off 5 bases at V and 7 bases at J, with 17 bases between the two ends. The CDR3 is 14 residues long. The germline CDR1 and CDR2 sequences are DFQATT and SNEGSKA (reference sequence). The CDR3 DNA is TGCAGTGCTCCGACTAGGCCTGACAGCGGGGAGCTGTTTTTT. Translated: CSAPTRPDSGELFF.

The chain uses TRBV4-1 and TRBJ1-1; D gene ambiguous. The CDR3 extends over 17 amino acids. With 8 bases removed from V and 4 bases from J, the gap between germline ends came to 26 bases. The V gene's germline CDR1 is MGHRA and CDR2 YSYEKL. CDR3 loop: CASGLQWGAAVPTEAFF. For the CDR3, the DNA is TGCGCCAGCGGCCTTCAATGGGGAGCTGCAGTTCCCACTGAAGCTTTCTTT.

A word on this clonotype: At one end the junction does not follow the germline gene, possibly because of a read error. The rearrangement links TRBV4-1 to TRBJ2-5, with D maybe TRBD2 (5 bases). The CDR3 has 15 residues. In germline, CDR1 is MGHRA, CDR2 YSYEKL. CDR3 in amino acids: CANSQPAGGTETQYF. CDR3 in DNA: TGCGCCAACAGCCAACCCGCAGGAGGCACGGAGACCCAGTACTTC.

This clonotype showed up many times. The chain is built from TRBV20-1 and TRBJ1-5; no reliable D call. The length of the CDR3 is 16 residues. Trimming left V 3 bases short and J 0 bases short, with 15 bases between. The germline CDR1 and CDR2 sequences are DFQATT and SNEGSKA (reference sequence). The CDR3 coding sequence is TGCAGTGCTAGGCCGCGACTCGAAAATAGCAATCAGCCCCAGCATTTT. Translating gives CSARPRLENSNQPQHF.

The CDR3 DNA is TGTGCCAGCTCCTTCGGAGGGGCGGAAAAACTGTTTTTT. It specifies CASSFGGAEKLFF. The genes are TRBV7-2 and TRBJ1-4; tentatively, D is TRBD1 (5 bases). The germline V gene encodes CDR1 SGHTA and CDR2 FQGNSA. The CDR3 sequence is 13 residues long. The V gene lost 8 bases and the J gene lost 8 bases, with 15 bases spanning the gap.

This clonotype was seen only a few times. The chain has TRBV5-4 and TRBJ2-5; 8 positions agree with TRBD1. The CDR3 sequence is 16 residues long. V shed 4 bases and J 5 bases; nucleotides not matched to a gene: 13. Germline V CDR1 and CDR2: SGHNT, YYREEE (reference sequence). CDR3 loop: CASSTGGGTGGETQYF. CDR3 bases: TGTGCCAGCAGCACCGGAGGGGGGACAGGAGGGGAGACCCAGTACTTC.

The V call is TRBV6-1, the J call TRBJ2-3; no reliable D call. With 3 bases removed from V and 5 bases from J, the gap between germline ends came to 18 bases. Germline V lookup: CDR1 MNHNS, CDR2 SASEGT. The CDR3 contains 16 residues. CDR3 region: CASSDVTPKGLDTQYF. In DNA form, the CDR3 reads TGTGCCAGCAGTGATGTGACACCCAAAGGGTTAGATACGCAGTATTTT.

This clonotype has a handful of counts. This sequence joins TRBV7-9 and TRBJ1-2, with a tentative D call TRBD1 (5 bases). Trimming pared 2 bases from V and 7 bases from J, leaving 11 bases between. Germline V lookup: CDR1 SEHNR, CDR2 FQNEAQ (reference sequence). This CDR3 is built from 13 residues. CDR3 sequence reads: CASSLPVGRGYTF. The CDR3 region has the DNA TGTGCCAGCAGCTTACCGGTGGGGCGTGGCTACACCTTC.

V usage is TRBV28 and J usage is TRBJ2-7; D not certain. V was clipped by 6 bases and J by 4 bases, with 10 bases between them. The CDR3 length is 12 residues. Germline CDR1 reads MDHEN; CDR2 reads SYDVKM. CDR3 sequence (DNA): TGTGCCAGCAGGCTGGGTGCTTACGAGCAGTACTTC. Amino acid sequence: CASRLGAYEQYF.

This clonotype was found many times. The chain carries TRBV6-2 or TRBV6-3 and TRBJ1-1, with D possibly TRBD1 on 5 matching bases. The CDR3 spans 15 residues. Between the trimmed V and J ends, which lost 4 bases and 0 bases, there was a span of 12 bases. In germline, CDR1 is MNHEY, CDR2 SVGEGT. CDR3 DNA sequence: TGTGCCAGCAGTTGGGCGGGGCTCATGAACACTGAAGCTTTCTTT. Protein product: CASSWAGLMNTEAFF.

The CDR3 region has the DNA TGCAGCGTCGGACAGGGGCGGACGGCCCAGTACTTC. Translating gives CSVGQGRTAQYF. The chain recombines TRBV29-1 with TRBJ2-5, with 9 nucleotides matching TRBD1. Germline V gene sequence: CDR1 SQVTM, CDR2 ANQGSEA. The CDR3 consists of 12 residues. Unmatched junction bases numbered 8, after V lost 6 bases and J lost 9 bases.

The chain has TRBV4-3 and TRBJ1-2, with D possibly matching TRBD1 (5 bases). Germline loops: CDR1 LGHNA, CDR2 YSLEER. This CDR3 has 16 residues. The ends were cut back, 0 bases at V and 5 bases at J, with 16 bases in the middle. CDR3 sequence: CASSQEIWAEGYGYTF. CDR3 nucleotides: TGCGCCAGCAGCCAAGAAATTTGGGCAGAGGGGTATGGCTACACCTTC.

The V and J genes are TRBV5-1 and TRBJ2-4; maybe TRBD2 (6 bases). The germline V and J ends were trimmed by 3 bases and 9 bases, with 19 bases remaining between them. Germline V gives CDR1 SGHRS, CDR2 YFSETQ. The CDR3 extends over 15 amino acids. CDR3 sequence reads: CASSWTPTGSSIQYF. The CDR3 DNA follows: TGCGCCAGCAGCTGGACACCAACCGGGAGTAGCATTCAGTACTTC.

The rearrangement uses TRBV5-4 and TRBJ1-2; a weak D match, TRBD1 (5 bases). From germline, CDR1 is SGHNT and CDR2 YYREEE (reference sequence). V was pared by 0 bases and J by 6 bases, with 18 bases between. This CDR3 has 16 amino acids. The CDR3 nucleotides are TGTGCCAGCAGCTTGGCCGCAGGGAGGGGAGGTCATGGCTACACCTTC. It specifies CASSLAAGRGGHGYTF.